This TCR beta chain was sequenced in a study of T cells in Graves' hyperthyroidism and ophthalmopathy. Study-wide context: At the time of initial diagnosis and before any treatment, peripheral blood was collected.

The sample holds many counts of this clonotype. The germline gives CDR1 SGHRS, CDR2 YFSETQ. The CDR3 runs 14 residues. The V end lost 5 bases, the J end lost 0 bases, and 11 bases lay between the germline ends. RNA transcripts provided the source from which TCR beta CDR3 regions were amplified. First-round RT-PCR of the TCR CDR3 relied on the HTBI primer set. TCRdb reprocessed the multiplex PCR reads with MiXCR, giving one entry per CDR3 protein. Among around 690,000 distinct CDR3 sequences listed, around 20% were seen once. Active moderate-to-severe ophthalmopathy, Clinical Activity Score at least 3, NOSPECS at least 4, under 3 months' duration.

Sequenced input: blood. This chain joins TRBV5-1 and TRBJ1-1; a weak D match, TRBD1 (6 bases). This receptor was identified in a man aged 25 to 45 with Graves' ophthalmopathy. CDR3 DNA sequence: TGCGCCAGCAGTGACGGACAGATGAACACTGAAGCTTTCTTT. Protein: CASSDGQMNTEAFF.